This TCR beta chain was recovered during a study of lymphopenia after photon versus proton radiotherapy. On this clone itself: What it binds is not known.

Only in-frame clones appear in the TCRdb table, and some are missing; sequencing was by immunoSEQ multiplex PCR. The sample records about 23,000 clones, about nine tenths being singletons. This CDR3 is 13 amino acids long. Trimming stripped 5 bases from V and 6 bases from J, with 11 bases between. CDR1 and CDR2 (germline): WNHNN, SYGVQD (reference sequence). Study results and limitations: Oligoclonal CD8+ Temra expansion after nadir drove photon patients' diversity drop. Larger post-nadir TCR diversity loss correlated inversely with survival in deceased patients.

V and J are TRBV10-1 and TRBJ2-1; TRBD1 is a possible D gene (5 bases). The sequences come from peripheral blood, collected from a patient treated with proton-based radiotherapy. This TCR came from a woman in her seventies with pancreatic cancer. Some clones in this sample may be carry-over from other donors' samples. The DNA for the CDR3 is TGCGCCAGCAGTACTCCAGGGCGCAATGAGCAGTTCTTC. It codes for CASSTPGRNEQFF.